This T cell receptor (beta chain) came from a study of CD8+ T cells in alopecia areata. Study-level findings and limits: Among patients, TCR sharing was less clear than in mice, a difference possibly due in part to HLA diversity in the patient population.

CDR3 length equals 12 residues. Germline-derived CDR1 and CDR2 are SQVTM and ANQGSEA. Trimming pared 7 bases from V and 5 bases from J, leaving 14 bases between. After isolation, RNA underwent reverse transcription to generate cDNA as the sequencing template. Clones were sequenced by immunoSEQ multiplex PCR, and TCRdb holds only the in-frame ones, with some missing. The table lists more than 95,000 clones, around 50% of them singletons. As regards this clone: The antigen is unknown.

Lesional scalp punch biopsies and peripheral blood came from alopecia areata patients. PBMCs, the starting material, were the source of sorted CD4+ and CD8+ T cells. The chain uses TRBV29-1 and TRBJ2-5; D possibly corresponds to TRBD2 (5 bases). The TCR comes from a human donor with alopecia areata. Specimen: NKG2D-low CD8+ T cells sorted from blood. The CDR3 coding sequence is TGCAGCGCACGAGAGGGTCGGGAGACCCAGTACTTC. Its protein product is CSAREGRETQYF.